This record covers a single T cell receptor beta chain. Specified time point: patch test 2, 6 weeks after DPC sensitization. Treatment given: therapeutic diphenylcyclopropenone sensitization with weekly scalp DPC. Suited to DPC and affected by alopecia, the donors ranged from 18 to 70 years old. This record belongs to a study of human T cells and chemical hapten exposure. Germline CDR1 and CDR2: MNHEY and SVGAGI. Trimming cost V 2 bases and J 8 bases; bases outside gene matches: 3. This CDR3 is 13 amino acids long. Per the original methods: Across samples, TCR counts had a median of roughly 98,000 and ranged from roughly 23,224 to 690,600. Using its own MiXCR run on the RACE reads, TCRdb lists one record per CDR3 protein. The V and J calls here are based on TCRdb, not the publication. The sample has around 99,000 distinct CDR3 sequences, approximately 8.8% seen once.

This specimen consisted of whole blood, obtained in connection with sensitization to the hapten diphenylcyclopropenone (DPC). This receptor was taken from a woman in her thirties or forties with alopecia areata. Some clones in this sample may be carry-over from other donors' samples. The rearrangement joins TRBV6-5 to TRBJ2-5, with 9 nucleotides matching TRBD1. CDR3 in amino acids: CASSYGTGSTQYF. CDR3 nucleotides: TGTGCCAGCAGTTACGGGACAGGGAGTACCCAGTACTTC.